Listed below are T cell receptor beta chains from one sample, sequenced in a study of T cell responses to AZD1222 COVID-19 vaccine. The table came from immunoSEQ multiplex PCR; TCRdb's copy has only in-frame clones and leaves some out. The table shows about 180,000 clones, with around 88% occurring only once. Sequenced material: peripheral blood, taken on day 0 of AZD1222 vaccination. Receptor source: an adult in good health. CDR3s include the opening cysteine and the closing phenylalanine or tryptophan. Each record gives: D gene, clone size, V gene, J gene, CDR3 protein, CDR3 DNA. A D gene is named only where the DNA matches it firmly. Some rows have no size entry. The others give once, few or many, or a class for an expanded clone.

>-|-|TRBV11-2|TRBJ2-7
CASRKSPGPKGTYEQYF
TGTGCCAGCAGAAAATCGCCCGGACCCAAGGGGACCTACGAGCAGTACTTC
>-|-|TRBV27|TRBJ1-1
CASTQGLYTEAFF
TGTGCCAGCACCCAGGGGTTATACACTGAAGCTTTCTTT
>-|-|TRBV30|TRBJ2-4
CAWSWDDRIILAKNIQYF
TGTGCCTGGAGTTGGGACGACCGAATCATATTAGCCAAAAACATTCAGTACTTC
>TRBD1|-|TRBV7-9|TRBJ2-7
CASSLGGTGGILSYEQYF
TGTGCCAGCAGCTTAGGAGGGACAGGGGGCATCCTCTCCTACGAGCAGTACTTC
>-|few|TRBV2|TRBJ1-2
CASGAPTGPRYTF
TGTGCCAGCGGAGCGCCGACAGGCCCTCGCTACACCTTC
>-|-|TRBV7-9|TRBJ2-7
CASSLGGPYEQYF
TGTGCCAGCAGCTTAGGGGGACCATACGAGCAGTACTTC
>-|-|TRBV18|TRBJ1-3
CASSPGSSGNTIYF
TGTGCCAGCTCACCAGGGTCTTCTGGAAACACCATATATTTT
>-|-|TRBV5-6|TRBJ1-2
CASSLWDYGYTF
TGTGCCAGCAGCTTGTGGGACTATGGCTACACCTTC
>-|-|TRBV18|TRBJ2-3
CASCRQYTDTQYF
TGTGCCAGCTGCCGCCAGTATACAGATACGCAGTATTTT
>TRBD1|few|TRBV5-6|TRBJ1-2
CASSLVGTGNYGYTF
TGTGCCAGCAGCTTGGTGGGGACAGGGAACTATGGCTACACCTTC
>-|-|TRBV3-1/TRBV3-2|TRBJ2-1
CASSLTGMLYNEQFF
TGTGCCAGCAGCCTGACTGGGATGCTCTACAATGAGCAGTTCTTC
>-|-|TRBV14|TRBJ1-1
CASSSRDRWDTEAFF
TGTGCCAGCAGCTCCCGGGACCGGTGGGACACTGAAGCTTTCTTT
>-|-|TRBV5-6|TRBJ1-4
CASSSVAPGRYNEKLFF
TGTGCCAGCAGCTCCGTGGCACCGGGACGTTATAATGAAAAACTGTTTTTT
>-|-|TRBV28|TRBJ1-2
CASSLGTYNYGYTF
TGTGCCAGCAGTTTAGGGACGTACAACTATGGCTACACCTTC
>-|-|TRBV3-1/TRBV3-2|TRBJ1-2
CASSQDLQGTGGYTF
TGTGCCAGCAGCCAAGATCTACAGGGAACGGGTGGCTACACCTTC
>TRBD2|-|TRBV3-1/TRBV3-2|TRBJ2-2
CASSQEVRLAGTGELFF
TGTGCCAGCAGCCAAGAAGTTCGGCTAGCGGGGACCGGGGAGCTGTTTTTT
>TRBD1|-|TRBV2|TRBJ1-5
CASSGNRGSNQPQHF
TGTGCCAGCAGTGGGAACAGGGGGAGCAATCAGCCCCAGCATTTT
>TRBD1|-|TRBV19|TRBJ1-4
CASRGGTAENEKLFF
TGTGCCAGTAGGGGGGGGACAGCTGAGAATGAAAAACTGTTTTTT
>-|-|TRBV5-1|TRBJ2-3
CASSFEGTDTQYF
TGCGCCAGCAGCTTTGAGGGCACAGATACGCAGTATTTT
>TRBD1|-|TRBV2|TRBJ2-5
CASSNRDRGQETQYF
TGTGCCAGCTCCAACCGGGACAGGGGTCAAGAGACCCAGTACTTC
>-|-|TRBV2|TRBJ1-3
CASGRNRATGNTIYF
TGTGCCAGCGGGAGGAACAGGGCGACTGGAAACACCATATATTTT
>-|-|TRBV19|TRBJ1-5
CASSGENHQPQHF
TGTGCCAGTAGTGGGGAGAACCATCAGCCCCAGCATTTT
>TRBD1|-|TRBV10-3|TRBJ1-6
CAIRGQLSPLHF
TGTGCCATCAGGGGACAGCTTTCACCCCTCCACTTT
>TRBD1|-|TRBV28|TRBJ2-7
CASWDRGDEQYF
TGTGCCAGCTGGGACAGGGGAGACGAGCAGTACTTC
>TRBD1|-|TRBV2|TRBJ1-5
CASRDRGSHQPQHF
TGTGCCAGCAGGGACAGGGGGTCCCATCAGCCCCAGCATTTT
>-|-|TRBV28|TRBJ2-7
CASSFLRRGEQYF
TGTGCCAGCAGTTTCCTAAGGCGGGGCGAGCAGTACTTC
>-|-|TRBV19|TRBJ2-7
CASSRAGGGYEQYF
TGTGCCAGTAGTAGAGCCGGGGGCGGCTACGAGCAGTACTTC
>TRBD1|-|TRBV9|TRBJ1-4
CASSGTGTGIEKLFF
TGTGCCAGCAGCGGAACCGGGACAGGGATTGAAAAACTGTTTTTT
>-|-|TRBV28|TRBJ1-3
CASSLGHLSGNTIYF
TGTGCCAGCAGCTTGGGACATCTCTCTGGAAACACCATATATTTT
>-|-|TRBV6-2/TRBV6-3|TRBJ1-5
CASSYSAGSPNQPQHF
TGTGCCAGCAGTTACTCTGCGGGGAGCCCTAATCAGCCCCAGCATTTT
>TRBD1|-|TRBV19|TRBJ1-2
CASTKPGQPAATYGYTF
TGTGCCAGTACCAAACCGGGACAGCCTGCCGCAACCTATGGCTACACCTTC
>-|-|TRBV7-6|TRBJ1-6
CASSLDPYNSPLHF
TGTGCCAGCAGCTTAGACCCCTATAATTCACCCCTCCACTTT
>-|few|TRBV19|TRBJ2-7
CASSIDRENEQYF
TGTGCCAGTAGTATAGACAGGGAAAACGAGCAGTACTTC
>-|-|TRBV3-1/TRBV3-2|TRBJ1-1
CASSQESVGTEAFF
TGTGCCAGCAGCCAAGAGAGTGTGGGGACTGAAGCTTTCTTT
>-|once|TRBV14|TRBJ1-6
CASSQDRDGSPLHF
TGTGCCAGCAGCCAAGACAGGGACGGTTCACCCCTCCACTTT
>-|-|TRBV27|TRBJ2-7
CAVRTGVFEQYF
TGTGCCGTAAGAACGGGGGTCTTCGAGCAGTACTTC
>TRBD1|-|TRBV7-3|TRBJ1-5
CASSTLKTGGNQPQHF
TGTGCCAGCAGCACCCTTAAGACAGGGGGCAATCAGCCCCAGCATTTT
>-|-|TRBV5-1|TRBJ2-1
CASSLGLAGNEQFF
TGCGCCAGCAGCTTGGGGCTAGCTGGGAATGAGCAGTTCTTC
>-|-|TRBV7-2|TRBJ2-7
CASSLYGMNEQYF
TGTGCCAGCAGCTTATACGGGATGAACGAGCAGTACTTC
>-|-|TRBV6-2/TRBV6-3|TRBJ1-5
CASSPFPQGRGQPQHF
TGTGCCAGCAGCCCTTTCCCCCAGGGGAGGGGACAGCCCCAGCATTTT
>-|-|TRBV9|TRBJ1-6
CASSVAQDSPLHF
TGTGCCAGCAGCGTAGCTCAGGATTCACCCCTCCACTTT
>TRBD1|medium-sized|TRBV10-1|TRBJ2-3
CASSDRGLTDTQYF
TGCGCCAGCAGTGACAGGGGGCTGACAGATACGCAGTATTTT
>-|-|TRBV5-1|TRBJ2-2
CASSFGQSTGELFF
TGCGCCAGCAGCTTCGGACAGAGCACCGGGGAGCTGTTTTTT
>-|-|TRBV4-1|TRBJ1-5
CASSQWAGDNQPQHF
TGCGCCAGCAGCCAATGGGCGGGAGACAATCAGCCCCAGCATTTT
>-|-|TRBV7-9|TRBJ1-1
CASSPMGQGNTEAFF
TGTGCCAGCAGCCCGATGGGGCAGGGGAACACTGAAGCTTTCTTT
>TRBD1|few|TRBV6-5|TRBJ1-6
CASRTGLGYSPLHF
TGTGCCAGCAGGACAGGGCTAGGTTATTCACCCCTCCACTTT
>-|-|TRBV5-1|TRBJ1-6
CASSLEDSYNSPLHF
TGCGCCAGCAGCTTGGAAGACTCCTATAATTCACCCCTCCACTTT
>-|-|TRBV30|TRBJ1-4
CAWTGYATNEKLFF
TGTGCCTGGACGGGGTATGCAACTAATGAAAAACTGTTTTTT
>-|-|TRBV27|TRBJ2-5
CASGTTGQETQYF
TGTGCCAGTGGGACAACGGGTCAAGAGACCCAGTACTTC
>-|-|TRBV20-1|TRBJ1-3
CSASSRTDSGNTIYF
TGCAGTGCTAGTTCCAGGACGGACTCTGGAAACACCATATATTTT
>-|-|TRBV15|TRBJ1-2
CATSVNTGTRGYTF
TGTGCCACCAGCGTAAACACCGGGACGCGGGGCTACACCTTC